This T cell receptor (beta chain) appears in the sequencing data of a study of T cell changes during pregnancy in multiple sclerosis. Clones were sequenced by immunoSEQ multiplex PCR, and TCRdb holds only the in-frame ones, with some missing. The table shows about 83,000 clones, with around 96% occurring only once. The sequenced sample was peripheral blood, obtained in the second trimester of pregnancy. This TCR was sampled from a female donor with multiple sclerosis, enrolled in a pregnancy study.

For the CDR3, the DNA is TGCGCCAGCAGCCAAGAAAGGGGCGGGGAGCTGTTTTTT. Its translation: CASSQERGGELFF. This chain connects TRBV4-1 to TRBJ2-2; a weak D match, TRBD1 (5 bases). V was trimmed by 0 bases and J by 7 bases, leaving 6 bases between them. Germline V gene lookup returns CDR1 MGHRA and CDR2 YSYEKL. This CDR3 has 13 amino acids.